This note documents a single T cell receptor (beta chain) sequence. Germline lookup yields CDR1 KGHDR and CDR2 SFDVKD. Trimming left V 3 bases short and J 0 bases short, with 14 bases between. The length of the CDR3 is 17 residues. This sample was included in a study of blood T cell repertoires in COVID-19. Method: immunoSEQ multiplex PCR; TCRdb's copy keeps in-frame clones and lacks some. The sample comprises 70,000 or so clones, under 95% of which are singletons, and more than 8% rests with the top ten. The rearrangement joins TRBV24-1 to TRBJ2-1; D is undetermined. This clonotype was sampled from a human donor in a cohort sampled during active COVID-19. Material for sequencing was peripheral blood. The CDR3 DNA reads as TGTGCCACCAGTGATCTACCTTGGTTACTCTCCTACAATGAGCAGTTCTTC. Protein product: CATSDLPWLLSYNEQFF.